These T cell receptor beta chains were read from a single sample in a study of identical twins. One entry per CDR3 protein, called by TCRdb with MiXCR from the 5' RACE reads. The sample contains 1.5 million to 2 million distinct CDR3 sequences, under 35% of which appear only once. The sample consisted of cord blood. Receptor source: a newborn girl in good health. CDR3s include the opening cysteine and the closing phenylalanine or tryptophan. The D gene is left open where the match is weak. Some rows have no size entry. The others give once, few or many, or a class for an expanded clone.

abundance: few; v_gene: TRBV6-1; j_gene: TRBJ1-6; d_gene: .; CDR3nt: TGTGCCAGCAGTGAGGGGGGCGTTTATAATTCACCCCTCCACTTT; CDR3aa: CASSEGGVYNSPLHF
abundance: few; v_gene: TRBV4-2; j_gene: TRBJ2-1; d_gene: .; CDR3nt: TGTGCCAGCAGCCCCACAGGGTACGGGCAGTTCTTC; CDR3aa: CASSPTGYGQFF
abundance: .; v_gene: TRBV4-1; j_gene: TRBJ1-4; d_gene: TRBD1; CDR3nt: TGCGCCAGCAGCCAGAACAACAGGGGGCAGGCTAATGAAAAACTGTTTTTT; CDR3aa: CASSQNNRGQANEKLFF
abundance: few; v_gene: TRBV20-1; j_gene: TRBJ1-1; d_gene: TRBD1; CDR3nt: TGCAGTGCTTCCCGACAGGGCACTGAAGCTTTCTTT; CDR3aa: CSASRQGTEAFF
abundance: few; v_gene: TRBV12-5; j_gene: TRBJ2-7; d_gene: .; CDR3nt: TGTGCTAGTGGTTTGCCGTTGGGGACCGATTCCTACGAGCAGTACTTC; CDR3aa: CASGLPLGTDSYEQYF
abundance: .; v_gene: TRBV11-2; j_gene: TRBJ2-1; d_gene: .; CDR3nt: TGTGCCAGCACCGAACCCGGGACTGGATACAATGAGCAGTTCTTC; CDR3aa: CASTEPGTGYNEQFF
abundance: .; v_gene: TRBV27; j_gene: TRBJ2-1; d_gene: TRBD2; CDR3nt: TGTGCCAGCATTAAGCGGGAGGGCGTGAATGAGCGGTTCTTC; CDR3aa: CASIKREGVNERFF
abundance: few; v_gene: TRBV12-5; j_gene: TRBJ2-7; d_gene: .; CDR3nt: TGTGCTAGTCCCGGGACTTGGCGCTACGAGCAGTACTTC; CDR3aa: CASPGTWRYEQYF
abundance: .; v_gene: TRBV2; j_gene: TRBJ2-5; d_gene: .; CDR3nt: TGTGCCAGCAGTGAAGGGGGTCCCCAAGAGACCCAGTACTTC; CDR3aa: CASSEGGPQETQYF
abundance: many; v_gene: TRBV20-1; j_gene: TRBJ1-4; d_gene: .; CDR3nt: TGCAGTGCTCTCCATCCGGATAGTGAAAAACTGTTTTTT; CDR3aa: CSALHPDSEKLFF
abundance: .; v_gene: TRBV20-1; j_gene: TRBJ1-5; d_gene: TRBD1; CDR3nt: TGCAGTGCCACCGGGACAGGGCTCAATCAGCCCCAGCATTTT; CDR3aa: CSATGTGLNQPQHF
abundance: few; v_gene: TRBV28; j_gene: TRBJ1-2; d_gene: .; CDR3nt: TGTGCCAGCATTGGCAGGGACTATGGCTACACCTTC; CDR3aa: CASIGRDYGYTF
abundance: .; v_gene: TRBV24-1; j_gene: TRBJ2-7; d_gene: TRBD1; CDR3nt: TGTGCCACCAGTGATTGGACAGGGGGCAATGAGCAGTACTTC; CDR3aa: CATSDWTGGNEQYF
abundance: few; v_gene: TRBV6-1; j_gene: TRBJ2-5; d_gene: TRBD2; CDR3nt: TGTGCCAGCAGTGGCCAGCGGGGGAATGAGCAGTACTTC; CDR3aa: CASSGQRGNEQYF
abundance: .; v_gene: TRBV5-1; j_gene: TRBJ2-3; d_gene: .; CDR3nt: TGCGCCAGCAGCCCGCTGATATCGGCAGATACGCAGTATTTT; CDR3aa: CASSPLISADTQYF
abundance: .; v_gene: TRBV6-1; j_gene: TRBJ2-7; d_gene: TRBD1; CDR3nt: TGTGCCAGCAGTCCCCACGGGGCAGGGGGCGTGGACGAGCAGTACTTC; CDR3aa: CASSPHGAGGVDEQYF
abundance: many; v_gene: TRBV12-3/TRBV12-4; j_gene: TRBJ2-5; d_gene: .; CDR3nt: TGTGCCAGCAGTTTACGGGGGTGGGAGACCCAGTACTTC; CDR3aa: CASSLRGWETQYF
abundance: .; v_gene: TRBV5-1; j_gene: TRBJ2-2; d_gene: .; CDR3nt: TGCGCCAGCAGCTTGCCCGGAGACGGGGAGCTGTTTTTT; CDR3aa: CASSLPGDGELFF
abundance: .; v_gene: TRBV29-1; j_gene: TRBJ2-3; d_gene: TRBD2; CDR3nt: TGCAGCGTTGAGACTAGCGGGGGGATGTATACGCAGTATTTT; CDR3aa: CSVETSGGMYTQYF
abundance: .; v_gene: TRBV28; j_gene: TRBJ1-5; d_gene: TRBD1; CDR3nt: TGTGCCAGCAGCCGTCGGGACAGGGGGGGGTATAGCAATCAGCCCCAGCATTTT; CDR3aa: CASSRRDRGGYSNQPQHF
abundance: few; v_gene: TRBV15; j_gene: TRBJ2-7; d_gene: TRBD2; CDR3nt: TGTGCCACCAGCGGACTAGCAAGCGGGACCTACAATGAGCAGTACTTC; CDR3aa: CATSGLASGTYNEQYF
abundance: .; v_gene: TRBV12-3/TRBV12-4; j_gene: TRBJ2-2; d_gene: .; CDR3nt: TGTGCCAGCACCATTGGAGGGGGGCGGACCGGGGAGCTGTTTTTT; CDR3aa: CASTIGGGRTGELFF
abundance: few; v_gene: TRBV12-3/TRBV12-4; j_gene: TRBJ2-1; d_gene: TRBD2; CDR3nt: TGTGCCAGCAGTTTAAGGGTAGCGGGGGCCCTCTCCTACAATGAGCAGTTCTTC; CDR3aa: CASSLRVAGALSYNEQFF
abundance: few; v_gene: TRBV6-2/TRBV6-3; j_gene: TRBJ1-5; d_gene: .; CDR3nt: TGTGCCAGCAGGTATTCAGCCAGGGGCCTTTATCAGCCCCAGCATTTT; CDR3aa: CASRYSARGLYQPQHF
abundance: few; v_gene: TRBV7-8; j_gene: TRBJ2-1; d_gene: TRBD2; CDR3nt: TGTGCCAGCAGCCGGACTAGCGGGAGGGGGTACAATGAGCAGTTCTTC; CDR3aa: CASSRTSGRGYNEQFF
abundance: .; v_gene: TRBV28; j_gene: TRBJ1-2; d_gene: TRBD1; CDR3nt: TGTGCCAGCAGTTCATCGGACAGGGGCCTAACTAACTATGGCTACACCTTC; CDR3aa: CASSSSDRGLTNYGYTF
abundance: .; v_gene: TRBV12-5; j_gene: TRBJ2-1; d_gene: TRBD1; CDR3nt: TGTGCTAGTGCCGGGACAGGGGGGCACAATGAGCAGTTCTTC; CDR3aa: CASAGTGGHNEQFF
abundance: .; v_gene: TRBV5-1; j_gene: TRBJ2-7; d_gene: TRBD2; CDR3nt: TGCGCCAGCAGCCTTCGGGTAGCGGGTGGAAAGGGGATCTACGAGCAGTACTTC; CDR3aa: CASSLRVAGGKGIYEQYF
abundance: .; v_gene: TRBV5-1; j_gene: TRBJ2-3; d_gene: TRBD2; CDR3nt: TGCGCCAGCAGGTGGACTAGCGGAATCACAGATACGCAGTATTTT; CDR3aa: CASRWTSGITDTQYF
abundance: few; v_gene: TRBV4-2; j_gene: TRBJ2-1; d_gene: .; CDR3nt: TGTGCCAGCAGCCAGCCGCGCCGACCTAATGAGCAGTTCTTC; CDR3aa: CASSQPRRPNEQFF
abundance: .; v_gene: TRBV24-1; j_gene: TRBJ2-1; d_gene: .; CDR3nt: TGTGCCACCAGTGATTTGATGGGGGATTCCTACAATGAGCAGTTATTC; CDR3aa: CATSDLMGDSYNEQLF
abundance: .; v_gene: TRBV20-1; j_gene: TRBJ2-7; d_gene: TRBD2; CDR3nt: TGCAGTGCTAGAGGACTAGCGGGGTCCTACAAGCAGTACTTC; CDR3aa: CSARGLAGSYKQYF
abundance: .; v_gene: TRBV9; j_gene: TRBJ2-2; d_gene: .; CDR3nt: TGTGCCAGCAGCGTAGTTGGCTACGGCGGGGAGCTGTTTTTT; CDR3aa: CASSVVGYGGELFF
abundance: many; v_gene: TRBV28; j_gene: TRBJ2-1; d_gene: TRBD2; CDR3nt: TGTGCCAGCAGTTTATGGACTAGCGGGAGTTACAATGAGCAGTTCTTC; CDR3aa: CASSLWTSGSYNEQFF
abundance: .; v_gene: TRBV20-1; j_gene: TRBJ2-7; d_gene: .; CDR3nt: TGCAGTGCTAGAAAAGGGGGGGGTTACTACGAGCAGTACTTC; CDR3aa: CSARKGGGYYEQYF
abundance: .; v_gene: TRBV3-1; j_gene: TRBJ2-3; d_gene: .; CDR3nt: TGTGCCAGCAGCCCATCGACCTCTACCAGCGTACCCGATACGCAGTATTTT; CDR3aa: CASSPSTSTSVPDTQYF
abundance: few; v_gene: TRBV13; j_gene: TRBJ2-2; d_gene: .; CDR3nt: TGTGCCAGCAGCTCCACTGGACTCGCCCCCTCCTGGACCGGGGAGCTGTTTTTT; CDR3aa: CASSSTGLAPSWTGELFF
abundance: few; v_gene: TRBV12-3/TRBV12-4; j_gene: TRBJ2-1; d_gene: .; CDR3nt: TGTGCCAGCACCTCTCGCAATGAGCAGTTCTTC; CDR3aa: CASTSRNEQFF
abundance: once; v_gene: TRBV20-1; j_gene: TRBJ1-2; d_gene: .; CDR3nt: TGCAGTGCTAGAGTCAGGGGTTGGGTAGAGGGCTACACCTTC; CDR3aa: CSARVRGWVEGYTF
abundance: .; v_gene: TRBV2; j_gene: TRBJ2-7; d_gene: TRBD1; CDR3nt: TGTGCCAGCAGTGATACAGGGGGACCTCTCTACGAGCAGTACTTC; CDR3aa: CASSDTGGPLYEQYF
abundance: .; v_gene: TRBV6-2/TRBV6-3; j_gene: TRBJ1-2; d_gene: TRBD1; CDR3nt: TGTGCCAGCAGTTCCCCGGGACAGGGACCTGACTACACCTTC; CDR3aa: CASSSPGQGPDYTF
abundance: .; v_gene: TRBV4-2; j_gene: TRBJ2-5; d_gene: .; CDR3nt: TGTGCCAGCAGCCAAGGAGTACTGAGGGGCGAAGAGACCCAGTACTTC; CDR3aa: CASSQGVLRGEETQYF
abundance: .; v_gene: TRBV29-1; j_gene: TRBJ1-3; d_gene: .; CDR3nt: TGCAGCGTTTCCCCCTCGGTTGGAAACACCATATATTTT; CDR3aa: CSVSPSVGNTIYF
abundance: few; v_gene: TRBV4-1; j_gene: TRBJ2-1; d_gene: .; CDR3nt: TGCGCCAGCAGCCATCCCAGAGTAGTACCCTACTCGGGTGAGCAGTTCTTC; CDR3aa: CASSHPRVVPYSGEQFF
abundance: .; v_gene: TRBV12-3/TRBV12-4; j_gene: TRBJ2-7; d_gene: .; CDR3nt: TGTGCCAGCACTAATGGCCTAGTAGGGCGCTACGAGCAGTACTTC; CDR3aa: CASTNGLVGRYEQYF
abundance: few; v_gene: TRBV12-3/TRBV12-4; j_gene: TRBJ2-4; d_gene: .; CDR3nt: TGTGCCAGCAGTTTAGGCCGACTTTCCAAAAACATTCAGTACTTC; CDR3aa: CASSLGRLSKNIQYF
abundance: .; v_gene: TRBV15; j_gene: TRBJ2-2; d_gene: .; CDR3nt: TGTGCCACCAGCAGAGATAGGGACGGGGAGCTGTTTTTT; CDR3aa: CATSRDRDGELFF